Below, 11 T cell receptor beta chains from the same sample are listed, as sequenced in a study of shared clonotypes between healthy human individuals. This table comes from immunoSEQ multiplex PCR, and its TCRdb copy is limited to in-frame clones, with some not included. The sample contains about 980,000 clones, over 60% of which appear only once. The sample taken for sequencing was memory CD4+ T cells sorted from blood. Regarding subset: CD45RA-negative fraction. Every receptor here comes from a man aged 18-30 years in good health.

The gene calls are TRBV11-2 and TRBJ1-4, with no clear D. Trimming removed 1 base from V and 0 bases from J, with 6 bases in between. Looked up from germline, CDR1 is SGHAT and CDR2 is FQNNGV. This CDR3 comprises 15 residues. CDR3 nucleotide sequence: TGTGCCAGCAGCTTAGGAGACGCAACTAATGAAAAACTGTTTTTT. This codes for CASSLGDATNEKLFF.

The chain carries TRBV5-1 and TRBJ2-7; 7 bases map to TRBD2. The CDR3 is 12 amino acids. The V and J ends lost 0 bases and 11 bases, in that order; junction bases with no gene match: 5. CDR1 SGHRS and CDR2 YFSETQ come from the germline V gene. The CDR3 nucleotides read TGCGCCAGCAGCTTGGCAGCGGGGATGAAGTACTTC. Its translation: CASSLAAGMKYF.

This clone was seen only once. The DNA of the CDR3 is TGCGCCAGCAGCCAAGAAACCCCTCACTCTGGAAACACCATATATTTT. This codes for CASSQETPHSGNTIYF. The chain combines TRBV4-3 with TRBJ1-3; D unresolved. Germline loops: CDR1 LGHNA, CDR2 YSLEER. This CDR3 is built from 16 residues. The V gene lost 0 bases and the J gene lost 0 bases, with 9 bases spanning the gap.

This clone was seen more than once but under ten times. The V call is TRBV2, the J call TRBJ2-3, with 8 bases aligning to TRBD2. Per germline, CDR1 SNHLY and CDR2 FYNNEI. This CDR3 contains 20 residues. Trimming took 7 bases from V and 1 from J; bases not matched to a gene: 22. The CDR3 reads CASISLSGAGVGVGTDTQYF. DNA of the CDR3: TGTGCCAGCATATCATTGTCGGGAGCGGGAGTGGGAGTTGGCACAGATACGCAGTATTTT.

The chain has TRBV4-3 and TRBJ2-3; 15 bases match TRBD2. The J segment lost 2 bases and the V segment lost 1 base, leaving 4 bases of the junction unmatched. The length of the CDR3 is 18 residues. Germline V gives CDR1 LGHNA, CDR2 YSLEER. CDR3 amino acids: CASSQGTSGRAFTDTQYF. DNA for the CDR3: TGCGCCAGCAGCCAAGGGACTAGCGGGAGGGCGTTCACAGATACGCAGTATTTT.

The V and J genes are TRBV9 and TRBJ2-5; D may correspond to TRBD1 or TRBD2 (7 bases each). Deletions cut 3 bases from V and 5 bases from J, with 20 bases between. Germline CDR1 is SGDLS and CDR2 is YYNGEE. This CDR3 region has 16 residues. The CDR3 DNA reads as TGTGCCAGCAGCGCCCGACAGGGTTGGCGGGGGGAGACCCAGTACTTC. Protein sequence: CASSARQGWRGETQYF.

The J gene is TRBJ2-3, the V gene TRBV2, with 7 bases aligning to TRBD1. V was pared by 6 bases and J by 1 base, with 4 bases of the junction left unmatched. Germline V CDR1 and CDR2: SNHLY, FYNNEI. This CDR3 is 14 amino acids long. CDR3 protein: CASRAGQGTDTQYF. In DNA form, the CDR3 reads TGTGCCAGCAGGGCCGGACAGGGCACAGATACGCAGTATTTT.

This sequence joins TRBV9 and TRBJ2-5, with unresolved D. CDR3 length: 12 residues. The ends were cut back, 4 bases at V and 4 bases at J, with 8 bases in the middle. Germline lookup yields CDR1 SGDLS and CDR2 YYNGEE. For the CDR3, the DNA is TGTGCCAGCAGCAAAAATCCAGAGACCCAGTACTTC. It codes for CASSKNPETQYF.

The CDR3 protein is CAWRPQGANSPLHF. For the CDR3, the DNA is TGTGCCTGGAGGCCACAGGGGGCAAATTCACCCCTCCACTTT. V and J are TRBV30 and TRBJ1-6, with 9 bases identical to TRBD1. The CDR3 length is 14 residues. V lost 3 bases and J lost 7; bases outside the gene matches: 4. The germline V gene encodes CDR1 GTSNPN and CDR2 SVGIG (reference sequence).

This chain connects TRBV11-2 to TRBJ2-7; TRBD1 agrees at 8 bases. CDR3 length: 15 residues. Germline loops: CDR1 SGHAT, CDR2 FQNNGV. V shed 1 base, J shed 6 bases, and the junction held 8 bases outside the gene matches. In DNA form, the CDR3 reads TGTGCCAGCAGCTTAGTATCGGCAGGGGGCGCCGAGCAGTACTTC. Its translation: CASSLVSAGGAEQYF.

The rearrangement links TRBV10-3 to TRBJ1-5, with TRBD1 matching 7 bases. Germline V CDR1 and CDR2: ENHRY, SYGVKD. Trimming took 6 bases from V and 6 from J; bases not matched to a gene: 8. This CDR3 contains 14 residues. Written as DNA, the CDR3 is TGTGCCATCAGCCATACAGGGGCAAGTCAGCCCCAGCATTTT. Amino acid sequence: CAISHTGASQPQHF.